The present TCR beta chain was sequenced within a study of blood T cell repertoires in COVID-19 (dated by TCRdb to 2018 to 2020). A note on the overall study: Samples covering the acute and convalescent phases of COVID-19 were provided by collaborators in the United States, Italy and Spain. The prospective study material was composed of cDNA or gDNA derived from T cells, B-cell-depleted T cells, or PBMCs. Deeply sampled blood TCRbeta repertoires from subjects exposed to, actively infected with, or recovered from COVID-19 were included in the dataset. The repertoires were released in a freely available public database meant as a resource for research on the immune response to SARS-CoV-2. The samples were drawn from two sources: the first 160 participants of the ongoing ImmuneRACE study, and 1,000 to 1,500 subjects contributed by 6 global collaborators. Sample metadata almost always included a de-identified subject ID, COVID-19 status, age in years and sex. Where HLA class I and class II types were available, the types were taken from metadata supplied by the sample provider, not from assay-based typing.

Cut back by 0 bases and 2 bases, the V and J ends lie 8 bases apart. The CDR3 contains 14 residues, cysteine and phenylalanine counted. Only the CDR3 part of the read is kept: 42 bases, read in frame from the first base. For CDR1 and CDR2, the germline V gene (reference sequence) lists GTSNPN and SVGIG. Each collaborating institution followed its own protocols to collect whole blood in K2EDTA tubes. Collaborator samples were shipped for TCRbeta analysis as frozen whole blood, isolated PBMCs, or DNA extracted from either sample type. General findings and caveats noted by the study authors: The quantity of clinical and demographic metadata differed by source and by participant and was supplied without curation.

Details on this clone: There is no known antigen for this receptor. No qualities accompany the bases; no much larger clone lies one base away.

TCRbeta CDR3 regions were amplified from genomic DNA using the immunoSEQ Assay, a bias-controlled multiplex PCR. The authors' pipeline ran thus. The number of nucleated cells in each sample was estimated by amplification of reference gene primers within the assay. To quantify the absolute abundance of each unique TCRbeta CDR3 rearrangement, sequence reads were collapsed and filtered. For each sample, productive Simpson clonality was calculated by taking the square root of Simpson's diversity index across productive rearrangements. TCRdb's version of the immuneACCESS table is confined to in-frame rearrangements and falls short of the full clone set. An unresolved V gene accounts for under half of the shortfall where checked; the remainder is of unknown origin. V, J and clone size are those of that table, while D and trimming were read from the DNA. The sample data list roughly 200,000 clones, and approximately 85% of these were observed just once. Jointly, the top ten make up about 4.9% of the sample.

The sequence derives from a woman older than 75 with acute or convalescent COVID-19. Sample: peripheral blood. The sequence joins TRBV30 to TRBJ1-3; too little of a D gene remains to name it. The CDR3 protein: CAWSVTYAGNTIYF. DNA sequence: TGTGCCTGGAGTGTAACCTATGCTGGAAACACCATATATTTT.